Listed below are T cell receptor beta chains from one sample, sequenced in a study of T cell repertoires in cytomegalovirus infection. These receptors have no identified antigens. TCRdb reprocessed the reads with MiXCR, giving one entry per CDR3 protein. The repertoire has hundreds of thousands of distinct CDR3 sequences, about 44% of them found once; the top ten carry around 45%. The sequences come from cultured PBMCs, collected from culture after CMV antigen stimulation. These receptors all stem from a human donor in good health (CMV status not recorded). Some clones in this sample may be carry-over from other donors' samples. Both conserved end residues are part of each CDR3. The D gene is left open where the match is weak. Clone size is not always given. Where it is, it says once, few, many or a class for expanded clones.

v_call	d_call	j_call	clone_size	cdr3_nt	cdr3_aa
TRBV11-2	TRBD1	TRBJ1-2	few	TGTGCCAGCAGAGCACTAGGACAGGGGAGGGGCTACACCTTC	CASRALGQGRGYTF
TRBV11-2	.	TRBJ1-1	.	TGTGCCAGCAGCGTAGTACTGAATATGAACACTGAAGCTTTCTTT	CASSVVLNMNTEAFF
TRBV7-2	TRBD2	TRBJ2-5	.	TGTGCCAGCAGCTACCTTTTGGGGAGGGGAGAGACCCAGTACTTC	CASSYLLGRGETQYF
TRBV6-5	TRBD1	TRBJ1-4	.	TGTGCCAGCACCTTCCGGGGACAGGGACTCTATCGGGATGAAAAACTGTTTTTT	CASTFRGQGLYRDEKLFF
TRBV7-8	.	TRBJ2-1	.	TGTGCCAGCAGCTTAGCGGGGGGGCGACTGAGCTCCTACAATGAGCAGTTCTTC	CASSLAGGRLSSYNEQFF
TRBV6-1	.	TRBJ2-4	.	TGTGCCAGCAGGGAGAGTTCGGCCAAAAACATTCAGTACTTC	CASRESSAKNIQYF
TRBV11-1	.	TRBJ2-7	.	TGTGCCAGCAGCTTAGAATTCGTCGTGGACGTCCCCTACGAGCAGTACTTC	CASSLEFVVDVPYEQYF
TRBV7-2	TRBD2	TRBJ2-2	few	TGTGCCAGCAGCCCGCGTCTAGCGGGGGCCGGAGCCGGGGAGCTGTTTTTT	CASSPRLAGAGAGELFF
TRBV18	TRBD2	TRBJ2-1	.	TGTGCCAGCTCACCGGGACTAGCGGATCGTGAGCAGTTCTTC	CASSPGLADREQFF
TRBV4-1	.	TRBJ1-1	.	TGCGCCAGCAGCTCTCCGGCGCGGAACACTGAAGCTTTCTTT	CASSSPARNTEAFF
TRBV20-1	TRBD1	TRBJ1-1	.	TGCAGTGCTCGGGACAGGGATAAGTTTGAAGCTTTCTTT	CSARDRDKFEAFF
TRBV5-1	TRBD1	TRBJ2-5	few	TGCGCCAGCAGCCTCTTCACAGGGGGAGAAGAGACCCAGTACTTC	CASSLFTGGEETQYF
TRBV7-8	TRBD1	TRBJ2-5	.	TGTGCCAGCAACCCACAGGGGCTCAGGCAAGAGACCCAGTACTTC	CASNPQGLRQETQYF
TRBV10-3	.	TRBJ2-7	few	TGTGCCATCAGTGCGCGGGACAGAGGCGACGAGCAGTACTTC	CAISARDRGDEQYF
TRBV6-2/TRBV6-3	TRBD2	TRBJ2-1	.	TGTGCCAGCAGACTCGCCCTGAAGAGCGGGAGGGCCAATGAGCAGTTCTTC	CASRLALKSGRANEQFF